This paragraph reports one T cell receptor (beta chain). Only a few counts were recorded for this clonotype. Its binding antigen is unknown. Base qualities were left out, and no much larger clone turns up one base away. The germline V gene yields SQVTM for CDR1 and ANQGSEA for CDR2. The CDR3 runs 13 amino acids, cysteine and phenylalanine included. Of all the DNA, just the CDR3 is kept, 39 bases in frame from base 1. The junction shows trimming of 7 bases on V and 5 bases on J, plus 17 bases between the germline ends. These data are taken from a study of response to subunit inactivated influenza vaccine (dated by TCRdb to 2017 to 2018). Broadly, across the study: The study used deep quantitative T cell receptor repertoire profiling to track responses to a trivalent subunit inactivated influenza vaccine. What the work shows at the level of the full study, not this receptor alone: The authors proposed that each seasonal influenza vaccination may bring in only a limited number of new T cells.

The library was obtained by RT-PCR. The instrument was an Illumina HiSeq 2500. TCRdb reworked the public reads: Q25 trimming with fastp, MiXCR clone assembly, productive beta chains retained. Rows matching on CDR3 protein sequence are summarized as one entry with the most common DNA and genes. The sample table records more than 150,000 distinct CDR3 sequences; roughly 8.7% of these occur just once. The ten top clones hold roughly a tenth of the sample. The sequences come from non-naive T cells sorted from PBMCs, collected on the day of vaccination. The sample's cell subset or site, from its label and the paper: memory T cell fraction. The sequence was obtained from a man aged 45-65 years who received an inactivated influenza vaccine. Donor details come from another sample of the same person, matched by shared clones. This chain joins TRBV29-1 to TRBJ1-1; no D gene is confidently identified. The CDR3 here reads CSAREGVGTEAFF. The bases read TGCAGCGCCCGAGAGGGCGTGGGGACTGAAGCTTTCTTT. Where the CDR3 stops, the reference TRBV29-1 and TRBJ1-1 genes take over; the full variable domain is SAVISQKPSRDICQRGTSLTIQCQVDSQVTMMFWYRQQPGQSLTLIATANQGSEATYESGFVIDKFPISRPNLTFSTLTVSNMSPEDSSIYLCSAREGVGTEAFFGQGTRLTVV.